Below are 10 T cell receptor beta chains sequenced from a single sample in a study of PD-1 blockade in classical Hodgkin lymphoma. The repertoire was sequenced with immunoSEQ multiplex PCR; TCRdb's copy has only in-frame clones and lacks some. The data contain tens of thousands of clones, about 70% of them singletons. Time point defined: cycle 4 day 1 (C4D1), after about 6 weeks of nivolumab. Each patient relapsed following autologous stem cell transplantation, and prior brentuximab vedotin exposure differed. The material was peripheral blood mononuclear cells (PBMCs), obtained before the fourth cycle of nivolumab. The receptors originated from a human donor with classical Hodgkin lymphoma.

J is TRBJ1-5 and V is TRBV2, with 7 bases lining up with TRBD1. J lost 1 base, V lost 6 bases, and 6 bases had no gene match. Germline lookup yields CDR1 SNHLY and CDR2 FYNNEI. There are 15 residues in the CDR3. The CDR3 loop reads CASRGDSLSNQPQHF. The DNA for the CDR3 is TGTGCCAGCAGGGGGGACAGTTTGAGCAATCAGCCCCAGCATTTT.

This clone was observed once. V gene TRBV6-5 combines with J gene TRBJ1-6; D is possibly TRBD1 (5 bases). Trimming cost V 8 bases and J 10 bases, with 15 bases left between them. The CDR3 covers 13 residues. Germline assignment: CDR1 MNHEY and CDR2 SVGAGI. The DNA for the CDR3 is TGTGCCAGCGGACAAGTCGTAGGGTCACCCCTCCACTTT. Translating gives CASGQVVGSPLHF.

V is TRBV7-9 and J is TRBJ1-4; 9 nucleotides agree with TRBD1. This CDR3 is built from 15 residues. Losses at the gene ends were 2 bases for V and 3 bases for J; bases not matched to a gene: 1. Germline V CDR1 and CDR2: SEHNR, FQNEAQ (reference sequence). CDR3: CASSLTGGPNEKLFF. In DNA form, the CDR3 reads TGTGCCAGCAGCTTAACAGGGGGCCCTAATGAAAAACTGTTTTTT.

CDR3 in DNA: TGTGCCAGTAGTATGGGGGGACAATTGAACACTGAAGCTTTCTTT. As protein: CASSMGGQLNTEAFF. The rearrangement uses TRBV19 and TRBJ1-1; D possibly corresponds to TRBD1 (6 bases). Germline CDR1 is LNHDA and CDR2 is SQIVND (reference sequence). The V gene lost 3 bases and the J gene lost 0 bases, with 11 bases spanning the gap. The CDR3 is made up of 15 amino acids. Complete variable domain (other parts from reference TRBV19 and TRBJ1-1): DGGITQSPKYLFRKEGQNVTLSCEQNLNHDAMYWYRQDPGQGLRLIYYSQIVNDFQKGDIAEGYSVSREKKESFPLTVTSAQKNPTAFYLCASSMGGQLNTEAFFGQGTRLTVV.

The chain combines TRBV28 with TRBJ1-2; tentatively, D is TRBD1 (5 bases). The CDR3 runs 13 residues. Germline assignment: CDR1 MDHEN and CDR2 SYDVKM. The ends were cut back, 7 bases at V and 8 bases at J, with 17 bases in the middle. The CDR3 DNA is TGTGCCAGCATCTCTTATCAGGGAGGCGGCTACACCTTC. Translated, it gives CASISYQGGGYTF.

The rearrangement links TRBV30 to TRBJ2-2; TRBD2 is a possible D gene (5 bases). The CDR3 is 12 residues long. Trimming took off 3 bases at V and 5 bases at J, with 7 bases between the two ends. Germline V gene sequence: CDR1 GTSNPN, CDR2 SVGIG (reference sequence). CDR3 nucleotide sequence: TGTGCCTGGAGACTAGGGACCGGGGAGCTGTTTTTT. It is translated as CAWRLGTGELFF.

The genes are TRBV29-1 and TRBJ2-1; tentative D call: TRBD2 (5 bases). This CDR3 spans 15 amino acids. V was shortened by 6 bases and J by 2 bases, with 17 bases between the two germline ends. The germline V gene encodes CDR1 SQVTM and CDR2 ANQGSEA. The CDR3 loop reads CSVTRGLGTYNEQFF. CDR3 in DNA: TGCAGCGTCACCCGGGGATTGGGAACCTACAATGAGCAGTTCTTC.

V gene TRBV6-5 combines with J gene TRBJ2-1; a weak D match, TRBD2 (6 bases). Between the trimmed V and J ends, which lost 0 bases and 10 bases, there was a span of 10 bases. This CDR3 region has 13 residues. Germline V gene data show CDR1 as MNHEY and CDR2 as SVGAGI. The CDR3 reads CASSYSGGGEQFF. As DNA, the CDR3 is TGTGCCAGCAGTTACTCGGGAGGAGGGGAGCAGTTCTTC.

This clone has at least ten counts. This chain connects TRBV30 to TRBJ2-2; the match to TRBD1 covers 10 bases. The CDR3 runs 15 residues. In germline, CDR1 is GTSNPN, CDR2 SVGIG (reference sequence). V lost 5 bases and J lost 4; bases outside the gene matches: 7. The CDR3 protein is CAWEPGQGITGELFF. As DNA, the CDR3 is TGTGCCTGGGAACCGGGACAGGGGATCACCGGGGAGCTGTTTTTT. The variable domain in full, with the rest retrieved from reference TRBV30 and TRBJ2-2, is SQTIHQWPATLVQPVGSPLSLECTVEGTSNPNLYWYRQAAGRGLQLLFYSVGIGQISSEVPQNLSASRPQDRQFILSSKKLLLSDSGFYLCAWEPGQGITGELFFGEGSRLTVL.

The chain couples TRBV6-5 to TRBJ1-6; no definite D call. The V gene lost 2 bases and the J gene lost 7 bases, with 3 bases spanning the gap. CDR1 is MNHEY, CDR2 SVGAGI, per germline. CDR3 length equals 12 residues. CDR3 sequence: CASSYINSPLHF. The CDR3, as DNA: TGTGCCAGCAGTTACATAAATTCACCCCTCCACTTT.